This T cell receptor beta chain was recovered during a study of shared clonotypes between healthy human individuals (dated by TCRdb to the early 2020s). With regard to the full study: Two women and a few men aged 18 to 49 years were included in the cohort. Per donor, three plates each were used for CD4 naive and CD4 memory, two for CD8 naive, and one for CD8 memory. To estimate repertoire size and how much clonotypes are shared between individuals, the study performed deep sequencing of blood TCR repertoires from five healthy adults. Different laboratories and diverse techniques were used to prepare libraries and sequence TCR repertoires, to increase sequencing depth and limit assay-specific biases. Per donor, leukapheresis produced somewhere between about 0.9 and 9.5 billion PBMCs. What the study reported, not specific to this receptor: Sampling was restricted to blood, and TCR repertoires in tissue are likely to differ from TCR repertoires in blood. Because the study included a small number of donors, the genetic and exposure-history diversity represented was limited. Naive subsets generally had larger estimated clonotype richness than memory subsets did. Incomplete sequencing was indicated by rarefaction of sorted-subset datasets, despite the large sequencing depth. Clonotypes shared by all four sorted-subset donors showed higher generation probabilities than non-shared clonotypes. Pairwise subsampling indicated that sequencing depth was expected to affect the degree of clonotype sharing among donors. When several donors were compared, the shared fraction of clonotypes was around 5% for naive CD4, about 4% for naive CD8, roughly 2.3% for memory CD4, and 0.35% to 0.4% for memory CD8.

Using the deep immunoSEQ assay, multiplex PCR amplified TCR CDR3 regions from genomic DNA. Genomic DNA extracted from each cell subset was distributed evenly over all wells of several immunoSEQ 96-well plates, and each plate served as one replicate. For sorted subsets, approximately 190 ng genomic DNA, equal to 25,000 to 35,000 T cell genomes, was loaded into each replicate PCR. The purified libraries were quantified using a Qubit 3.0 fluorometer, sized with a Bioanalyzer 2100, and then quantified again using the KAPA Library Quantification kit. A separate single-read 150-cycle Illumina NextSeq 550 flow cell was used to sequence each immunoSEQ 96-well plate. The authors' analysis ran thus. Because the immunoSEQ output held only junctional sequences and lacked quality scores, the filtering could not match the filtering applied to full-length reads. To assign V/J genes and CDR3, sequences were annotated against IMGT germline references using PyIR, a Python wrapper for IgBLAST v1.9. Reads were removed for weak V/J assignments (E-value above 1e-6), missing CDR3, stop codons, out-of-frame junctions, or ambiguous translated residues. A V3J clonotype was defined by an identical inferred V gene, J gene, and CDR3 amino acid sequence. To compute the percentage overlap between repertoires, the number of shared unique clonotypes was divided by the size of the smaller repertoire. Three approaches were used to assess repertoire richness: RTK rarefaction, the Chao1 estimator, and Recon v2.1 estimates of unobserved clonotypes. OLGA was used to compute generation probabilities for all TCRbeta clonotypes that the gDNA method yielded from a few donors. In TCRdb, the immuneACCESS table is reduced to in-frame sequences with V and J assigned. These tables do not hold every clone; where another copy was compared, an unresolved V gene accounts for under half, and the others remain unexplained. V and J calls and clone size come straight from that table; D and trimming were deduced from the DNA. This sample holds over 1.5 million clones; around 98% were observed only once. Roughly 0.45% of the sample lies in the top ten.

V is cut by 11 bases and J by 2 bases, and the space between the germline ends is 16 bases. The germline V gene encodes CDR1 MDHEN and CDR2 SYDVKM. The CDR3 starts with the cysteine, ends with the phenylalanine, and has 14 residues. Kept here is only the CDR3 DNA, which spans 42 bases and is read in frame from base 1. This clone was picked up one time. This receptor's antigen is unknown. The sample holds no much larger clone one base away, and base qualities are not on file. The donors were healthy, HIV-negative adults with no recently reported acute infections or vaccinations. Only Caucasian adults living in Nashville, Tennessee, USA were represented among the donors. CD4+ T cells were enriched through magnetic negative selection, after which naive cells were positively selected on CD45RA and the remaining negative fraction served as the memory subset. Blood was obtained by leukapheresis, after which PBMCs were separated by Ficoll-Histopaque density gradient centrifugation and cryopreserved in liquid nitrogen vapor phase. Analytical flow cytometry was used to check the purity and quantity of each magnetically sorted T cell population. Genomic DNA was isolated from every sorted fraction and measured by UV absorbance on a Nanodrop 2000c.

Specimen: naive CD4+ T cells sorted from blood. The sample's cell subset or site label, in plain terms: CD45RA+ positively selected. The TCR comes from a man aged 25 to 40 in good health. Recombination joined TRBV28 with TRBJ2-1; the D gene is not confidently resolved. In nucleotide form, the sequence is TGTGCCTCCTTGGAGACTCTGACCTACAATGAGCAGTTCTTC. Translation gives CASLETLTYNEQFF.